This entry is about one TCR beta chain. The entry originates in a study of shared clonotypes between healthy human individuals. The ends were cut back, 6 bases at V and 3 bases at J, with 18 bases in the middle. This CDR3 has 15 amino acids. In germline, CDR1 is MNHEY, CDR2 SMNVEV (reference sequence). Clones were read by immunoSEQ multiplex PCR, and TCRdb kept only the in-frame ones, dropping some. The table lists around 2,000,000 clones, roughly 94% of them singletons, with 0.13% in the top ten. This TCR was recovered from a young man in good health. The chain joins TRBV27 to TRBJ2-7; D is unclear. The sample consisted of naive CD4+ T cells sorted from blood. This sample's subset: CD45RA+ positively selected. Here the CDR3 reads CASSYANPDRYEQYF. CDR3 coding DNA: TGTGCCAGCAGCTATGCGAACCCGGACCGCTACGAGCAGTACTTC.